This T cell receptor (beta chain) was identified in a study of T cells after yellow fever vaccination. This clonotype has a handful of counts. This CDR3 region has 13 residues. CDR1 is SNHLY, CDR2 FYNNEI, per germline. V shed 6 bases and J 6 bases; nucleotides not matched to a gene: 3. From the 5' RACE reads, TCRdb called clonotypes with MiXCR, one entry per CDR3 protein. The sample has tens of thousands of distinct CDR3 sequences, roughly 7.3% seen once. The gene calls are TRBV2 and TRBJ2-3, with TRBD2 matching over 10 bases. The receptor was derived from a man younger than 30 who received the YFV17D yellow fever vaccine. Here the sequenced sample was CD8+ T cells sorted from PBMCs, taken more than 14 days after the first yellow fever vaccination. The CDR3 region has the DNA TGTGCCAGCAGGCTAGCGGGGGATGATACGCAGTATTTT. It translates to CASRLAGDDTQYF.